This is a list of T cell receptor beta chains from one sample in a study of T cell changes during pregnancy in multiple sclerosis. Clones were sequenced by immunoSEQ multiplex PCR, and TCRdb holds only the in-frame ones, with some missing. The table shows under 55,000 clones, with 92% occurring only once. Sequencing was performed on CD4+ T cells from peripheral blood mononuclear cells, taken after pregnancy. The receptors derive from a female donor in good health, enrolled as a control in a pregnancy study. The CDR3 runs from the conserved cysteine through the conserved F or W. D genes are given only for firm matches. The size field is filled for only some rows; it gives once, few, many or a size class.

j_call,clone_size,cdr3_length,d_call,v_call,cdr3_aa,cdr3_nt
TRBJ2-7,-,13,-,TRBV11-2,CASSLNRVHEQYF,TGTGCCAGCAGCTTGAACAGGGTCCACGAGCAGTACTTC
TRBJ1-3,-,17,TRBD1,TRBV19,CASSAYAQGAFGNTIYF,TGTGCCAGTAGTGCATACGCTCAGGGGGCGTTCGGAAACACCATATATTTT
TRBJ1-2,-,15,TRBD1,TRBV5-6,CASSAGRQGHYGYTF,TGTGCCAGCAGCGCCGGGCGACAGGGACATTATGGCTACACCTTC
TRBJ2-1,-,16,TRBD2,TRBV5-1,CASSSGTSGSINEQFF,TGCGCCAGCAGCTCGGGGACTAGCGGGAGTATCAATGAGCAGTTCTTC
TRBJ2-7,-,14,-,TRBV13,CASSSRRASYEQYF,TGTGCCAGCAGCTCCCGGAGGGCCTCCTACGAGCAGTACTTC
TRBJ1-2,-,13,-,TRBV7-9,CASSYPRLVGYTF,TGTGCCAGCAGTTACCCCCGTTTAGTAGGCTACACCTTC
TRBJ1-1,-,14,-,TRBV28,CASSLSQFNTEAFF,TGTGCCAGCAGTTTATCACAGTTTAACACTGAAGCTTTCTTT
TRBJ2-6,-,16,TRBD1,TRBV5-1,CASSLGQGSGANVLTF,TGCGCCAGCAGCTTGGGACAGGGCTCTGGGGCCAACGTCCTGACTTTC
TRBJ1-2,-,12,TRBD1,TRBV10-3,CAITTTGAGYTF,TGTGCCATCACCACGACAGGGGCTGGCTACACCTTC
TRBJ2-1,-,15,TRBD1,TRBV18,CASSPPGQNYNEQFF,TGTGCCAGCTCACCACCGGGACAGAACTACAATGAGCAGTTCTTC
TRBJ1-3,once,13,-,TRBV6-5,CASTGTFGNTIYF,TGTGCCAGCACTGGGACATTTGGAAACACCATATATTTT
TRBJ1-4,-,14,-,TRBV11-2,CASSPVGRNEKLFF,TGTGCCAGCAGCCCCGTGGGCAGGAATGAAAAACTGTTTTTT
TRBJ2-7,-,16,-,TRBV28,CASTSISNPRTGEQYF,TGTGCCAGCACCTCAATTAGCAACCCCAGAACAGGGGAGCAGTACTTC
TRBJ1-6,-,14,-,TRBV14,CASSATGRVSPLHF,TGTGCCAGCAGCGCGACAGGACGGGTATCACCCCTCCACTTT
TRBJ1-2,-,13,TRBD1,TRBV19,CASSPTGDYGYTF,TGTGCCAGTAGCCCGACAGGGGACTATGGCTACACCTTC
TRBJ2-4,-,19,TRBD2,TRBV7-9,CASSLDWLAGGLAKNIQYF,TGTGCCAGCAGCTTGGATTGGCTAGCGGGAGGGTTAGCCAAAAACATTCAGTACTTC
TRBJ1-2,-,13,-,TRBV6-1,CASSGTVNYGYTF,TGTGCCAGCAGTGGGACAGTGAACTATGGCTACACCTTC
TRBJ1-2,-,15,TRBD1,TRBV2,CASSEISQGGLGYTF,TGTGCCAGCAGTGAAATTAGCCAGGGGGGTCTTGGCTACACCTTC
TRBJ1-3,-,15,-,TRBV11-2,CASSQRTGSGNTIYF,TGTGCCAGCAGCCAGAGAACAGGCTCTGGAAACACCATATATTTT
TRBJ2-5,-,14,TRBD2,TRBV15,CATSKYRGGETQYF,TGTGCCACCAGCAAGTATCGGGGAGGGGAGACCCAGTACTTC
TRBJ1-1,-,15,-,TRBV18,CASSPKIMATDEAFF,TGTGCCAGCTCACCAAAGATAATGGCGACAGATGAAGCTTTCTTT
TRBJ2-5,-,17,TRBD2,TRBV5-4,CASSVGLAGVGEETQYF,TGTGCCAGCAGCGTAGGACTAGCGGGAGTTGGTGAGGAGACCCAGTACTTC
TRBJ1-1,many,12,-,TRBV2,CASKEFFTEAFF,TGTGCCAGCAAGGAGTTCTTCACTGAAGCTTTCTTT
TRBJ2-7,-,19,-,TRBV28,CASSLPINWGRPFSYEQYF,TGTGCCAGCAGTTTACCGATAAACTGGGGGCGGCCTTTCTCCTACGAGCAGTACTTC